This T cell receptor beta chain is from a study of blood T cell repertoires in COVID-19. Overall study: Specimens from acute and convalescent COVID-19 originated in the United States, Italy and Spain. The cDNA or gDNA used as material had been derived from T cells, B-cell-depleted T cells, or PBMCs.

V lost 2 bases to trimming and J lost 5 bases, with 6 bases between them. This CDR3 has 13 residues. Germline lookup yields CDR1 SEHNR and CDR2 FQNEAQ (reference sequence). Per the study methods: From reference gene primer amplification, estimates of nucleated cell counts were derived. Clones were sequenced by immunoSEQ multiplex PCR, and TCRdb holds only the in-frame ones, with some missing. V and J calls plus clone size are reproduced from that table; the DNA served to infer D and trimming. The sample has 120,000 to 150,000 clones; 84% are singletons. This TCR was sampled from a woman aged 50 to 60 in a cohort sampled during active or convalescent COVID-19. J is TRBJ2-2 and V is TRBV7-9, with unresolved D. The sequenced material came from peripheral blood. CDR3 nucleotide sequence: TGTGCCAGCAGCTTAAGAGAAACCGGGGAGCTGTTTTTT. Translated: CASSLRETGELFF.